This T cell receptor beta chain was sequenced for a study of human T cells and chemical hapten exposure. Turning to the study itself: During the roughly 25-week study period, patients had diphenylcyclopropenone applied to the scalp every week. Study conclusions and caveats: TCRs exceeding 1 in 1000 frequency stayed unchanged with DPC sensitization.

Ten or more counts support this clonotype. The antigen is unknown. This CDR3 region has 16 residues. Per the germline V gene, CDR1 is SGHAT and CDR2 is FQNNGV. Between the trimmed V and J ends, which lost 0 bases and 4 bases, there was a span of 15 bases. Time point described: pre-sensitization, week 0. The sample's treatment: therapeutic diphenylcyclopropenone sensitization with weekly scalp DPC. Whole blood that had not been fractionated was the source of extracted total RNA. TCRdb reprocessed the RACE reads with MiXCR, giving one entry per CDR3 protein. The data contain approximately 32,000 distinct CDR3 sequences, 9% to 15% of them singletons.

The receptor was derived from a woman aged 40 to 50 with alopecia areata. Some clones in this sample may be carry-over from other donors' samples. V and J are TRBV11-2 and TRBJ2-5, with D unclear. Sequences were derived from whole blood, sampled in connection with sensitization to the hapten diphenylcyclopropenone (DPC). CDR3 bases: TGTGCCAGCAGCTTAGAGTGGACCTCCGCCGGAGAGACCCAGTACTTC. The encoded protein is CASSLEWTSAGETQYF.